Shown below are 26 T cell receptor beta chains from a single sample sequenced in a study of T cell repertoires in cytomegalovirus infection. TCRdb called the reads again in MiXCR, with one record for every CDR3 protein. The sample holds more than 650,000 distinct CDR3 sequences, roughly a third seen once. The material sequenced was PBMCs. The receptor source for this set is a human donor in good health (CMV status not recorded). Some clones in this sample may be carry-over from other donors' samples.

Concerning this clonotype itself: The junction differs from germline at one of its ends, possibly a read error. This chain links TRBV20-1 with TRBJ1-5; D call uncertain. CDR1 is DFQATT, CDR2 SNEGSKA, per germline (reference sequence). The CDR3 is 12 amino acids. As DNA, the CDR3 is TGCAGTGCTAGAGCGGGCAATCAGCCCCAGCGTTTT. Protein product: CSARAGNQPQRF.

This chain uses TRBV7-8 with TRBJ2-2, with TRBD1 matching over 7 bases. Germline V gene sequence: CDR1 SGHVS, CDR2 FQNEAQ. This CDR3 contains 15 residues. The V and J ends lost 5 bases and 5 bases, in that order; junction bases with no gene match: 8. CDR3 bases: TGTGCCAGCAGCCCCATGACAGGGATTACCGGGGAGCTGTTTTTT. It codes for CASSPMTGITGELFF.

This clonotype was counted at least ten times. The chain employs TRBV7-8 and TRBJ2-5; 11 bases fit TRBD1. CDR1 is SGHVS and CDR2 is FQNEAQ in the germline V gene. Trimming cost V 6 bases and J 5 bases; bases outside gene matches: 8. The CDR3 runs 15 residues. For the CDR3, the DNA is TGTGCCAGCAGTACTCCGGGACAGGGGGTGGAGACCCAGTACTTC. Encoded protein: CASSTPGQGVETQYF.

The genes are TRBV3-1 and TRBJ2-1; D gene ambiguous. The V end lost 3 bases, the J end lost 9 bases, and 6 bases lay between the germline ends. This CDR3 is 11 amino acids long. Germline assignment: CDR1 LGHDT and CDR2 YNNKEL (reference sequence). The CDR3 reads CASSQGFEQFF. The CDR3 nucleotides read TGTGCCAGCAGCCAGGGCTTTGAGCAGTTCTTC.

This clonotype appeared many times. The chain is built from TRBV7-2 and TRBJ2-7, with D perhaps TRBD2 (6 bases). V lost 1 base and J lost 9, with 28 bases in between. Germline V gene lookup returns CDR1 SGHTA and CDR2 FQGNSA. The CDR3 extends over 18 amino acids. CDR3 in DNA: TGTGCCAGCAGCTTAGGGGGGGTGGCGGCTCCCTCCTGGAAGGGGCAGTACTTC. This translates into CASSLGGVAAPSWKGQYF.

This clonotype was seen more than once but under ten times. The J gene is TRBJ2-7, the V gene TRBV28; D assignment may be TRBD1 or TRBD2 (5 bases each). The CDR3 length is 16 residues. The V gene's germline CDR1 is MDHEN and CDR2 SYDVKM. Between the trimmed V and J ends, which lost 5 bases and 2 bases, there was a span of 19 bases. In DNA form, the CDR3 reads TGTGCCAGCAGTAGGGACGGCCCCACCTCAACCTACGAGCAGTACTTC. This translates into CASSRDGPTSTYEQYF.

In regard to this clonotype: At one end, the junction sequence differs from germline, possibly due to a read error. V usage is TRBV4-1 and J usage is TRBJ1-3; no definite D call. This CDR3 is built from 14 residues. Germline-derived CDR1 and CDR2 are MGHRA and YSYEKL. CDR3 protein: CASSQESAAWQGPF. The DNA for the CDR3 is TGCGCCAGCAGCCAAGAGTCCGCCGCCTGGCAAGGGCCCTTT.

This chain joins TRBV12-3 or TRBV12-4 and TRBJ2-4, with D hard to call. V gave up 6 bases and J gave up 4 bases, with 10 bases separating them. The CDR3 runs 13 residues. The DNA for the CDR3 is TGTGCCAGCAGACCCGGGCTGAAAAACATTCAGTACTTC. Translating it yields CASRPGLKNIQYF.

This sequence joins TRBV29-1 and TRBJ1-5; no clear D. Per germline, CDR1 SQVTM and CDR2 ANQGSEA. The CDR3 covers 14 residues. V shed 3 bases and J shed 8 bases, with 17 bases lying between them. The CDR3 DNA is TGCAGCGTTGATACGGGGTCAGGCGTGGAGCCCCAGCATTTT. As protein: CSVDTGSGVEPQHF. The full variable domain, completed using reference TRBV29-1 and TRBJ1-5, is SAVISQKPSRDICQRGTSLTIQCQVDSQVTMMFWYRQQPGQSLTLIATANQGSEATYESGFVIDKFPISRPNLTFSTLTVSNMSPEDSSIYLCSVDTGSGVEPQHFGDGTRLSIL.

This chain joins TRBV7-2 and TRBJ1-1; the match to TRBD1 covers 8 bases. The CDR3 covers 15 residues. V lost 1 base to trimming and J lost 2 bases; unmatched junction nucleotides: 3. The V gene's germline CDR1 is SGHTA and CDR2 FQGNSA. The CDR3 sequence is CASSLGTGFNTEAFF. DNA for the CDR3: TGTGCCAGCAGCTTAGGGACAGGGTTCAACACTGAAGCTTTCTTT.

This chain joins TRBV3-1 and TRBJ2-1; 12 bases agree with TRBD2. In germline, CDR1 is LGHDT, CDR2 YNNKEL (reference sequence). The CDR3 spans 15 residues. V gave up 1 base and J gave up 9 bases; unmatched junction bases: 4. CDR3 in DNA: TGTGCCAGCAGCCAAGTGTCTAGCGGGAGGGCTGAGCAGTTCTTC. As protein: CASSQVSSGRAEQFF.

A remark on this clonotype: This may arise from a read error, as a much more abundant clone is one base away. The V and J genes are TRBV7-2 and TRBJ2-3; D gene ambiguous. Germline V gene sequence: CDR1 SGHTA, CDR2 FQGNSA. The V end lost 3 bases, the J end lost 2 bases, and 6 bases lay between the germline ends. This CDR3 has 13 amino acids. The CDR3 spells CASSFNPTDTQYF. The CDR3 bases are TGTGCCAGCAGCTTCAACCCCACAGATACGCAGTATTTT.

This clonotype has more than one count but fewer than ten. The chain joins TRBV7-9 to TRBJ1-2, with D maybe TRBD1 (6 bases). The CDR3 runs to 11 residues. The germline V gene has CDR1 SEHNR and CDR2 FQNEAQ (reference sequence). V lost 8 bases and J lost 7, with 11 bases in between. In nucleotides, the CDR3 is TGTGCCAGCCTTGGGGGGCCTGGCTACACCTTC. This gives the protein CASLGGPGYTF.

The chain uses TRBV5-6 and TRBJ1-5, with 7 positions matching TRBD1. Germline loops: CDR1 SGHDT, CDR2 YYEEEE. V lost 0 bases, J lost 5 bases, and 2 bases stayed unmatched. The CDR3 totals 14 residues. DNA of the CDR3: TGTGCCAGCAGCTTGGGCAGGGGGTATCAGCCCCAGCATTTT. Protein product: CASSLGRGYQPQHF.

The V call is TRBV18, the J call TRBJ1-4; D remains unclear. The V end lost 3 bases, the J end lost 6 bases, and 5 bases lay between the germline ends. CDR1 and CDR2 from the germline V gene are KGHSH and LQKENI. This CDR3 is 12 amino acids long. CDR3 sequence (DNA): TGTGCCAGCTCACCCGTCGATGAAAAACTGTTTTTT. This sequence encodes CASSPVDEKLFF.

This clonotype has more than one count but fewer than ten. The chain links TRBV27 to TRBJ2-7; TRBD1 agrees at 9 bases. The germline V gene has CDR1 MNHEY and CDR2 SMNVEV (reference sequence). Trimming cost V 6 bases and J 0 bases; bases outside gene matches: 9. The CDR3 runs to 16 residues. This chain's CDR3 is CASSELDRGLSYEQYF. The CDR3 region has the DNA TGTGCCAGCAGCGAATTGGACAGGGGCCTCTCCTACGAGCAGTACTTC.

This clonotype was recorded a few times. The gene calls are TRBV6-5 and TRBJ2-7, with 8 bases aligning to TRBD1. With 6 bases clipped from V and 2 bases from J, the junction kept 12 bases outside the gene matches. Looked up from germline, CDR1 is MNHEY and CDR2 is SVGAGI. The CDR3 has 16 amino acids. CDR3 region: CASRAPPGTGPYEQYF. CDR3 in DNA: TGTGCCAGCAGGGCCCCACCCGGGACAGGCCCCTACGAGCAGTACTTC.

With regard to this clonotype: Just one base apart from a much larger clone, this may be a read error. CDR3 DNA: TGTGCCACCAGCTCCTACAGAAGCCAAGAGACCCAGTACTTC. This encodes CATSSYRSQETQYF. This sequence joins TRBV7-2 and TRBJ2-5; D unresolved. Per germline, CDR1 SGHTA and CDR2 FQGNSA. CDR3 length: 14 residues.

This clonotype was recorded at least ten times. The chain joins TRBV7-6 to TRBJ2-1; 8 nucleotides line up with TRBD1. The CDR3 is 15 amino acids. CDR1 and CDR2 (germline): SGHVS, FNYEAQ. With 6 bases clipped from V and 9 bases from J, the junction kept 13 bases outside the gene matches. As DNA, the CDR3 is TGTGCCAGCAGGCGAGACAGGGGAAAAGAGGTTGAGCAGTTCTTC. Amino acid sequence: CASRRDRGKEVEQFF.

The gene calls are TRBV2 and TRBJ1-1, with D possibly matching TRBD1 (5 bases). Germline V gene data show CDR1 as SNHLY and CDR2 as FYNNEI. V lost 8 bases and J lost 5, with 21 bases in between. This CDR3 comprises 15 residues. The CDR3 here is CASGVELRGRTEAFF. As DNA, the CDR3 is TGTGCCAGCGGGGTGGAGCTCCGGGGGAGAACTGAAGCTTTCTTT.

This clonotype was detected ten times or more. Here the CDR3 reads CASSLGTRAGISTYEQYF. CDR3 coding DNA: TGTGCCAGCAGCTTAGGGACGAGGGCGGGAATCAGCACCTACGAGCAGTACTTC. The chain combines TRBV7-2 with TRBJ2-7; D possibly corresponds to TRBD2 (6 bases). V was shortened by 1 base and J by 2 bases, with 21 bases between the two germline ends. The germline gives CDR1 SGHTA, CDR2 FQGNSA. CDR3 length: 18 amino acids.

J is TRBJ1-1 and V is TRBV27; TRBD1 is a possible D gene (6 bases). The CDR3 extends over 14 amino acids. Germline loops: CDR1 MNHEY, CDR2 SMNVEV (reference sequence). Trimming cost V 6 bases and J 8 bases, with 19 bases left between them. CDR3 residues: CASSLGGGAREAFF. The CDR3 DNA sequence: TGTGCCAGCAGCCTTGGGGGGGGGGCTCGCGAAGCTTTCTTT.

About this clonotype itself: The CDR3 does not close with the conserved phenylalanine or tryptophan, likely indicating a read error. The chain recombines TRBV7-8 with TRBJ2-7; 7 positions match TRBD2. The CDR3 is 17 residues long. V lost 2 bases and J lost 0; bases outside the gene matches: 10. Germline CDR1 reads SGHVS; CDR2 reads FQNEAQ. CDR3 in amino acids: CASSLWVAGESSYEQYL. The CDR3 nucleotides are TGTGCCAGCAGCTTATGGGTGGCGGGGGAGAGCTCCTACGAGCAGTACTTA.

There are a few counts of this clonotype. The chain uses TRBV28 and TRBJ2-7, with D uncertain. The germline V gene has CDR1 MDHEN and CDR2 SYDVKM. The V end was cut by 2 bases, the J end by 3 bases, with 11 bases between. The CDR3 is 14 residues long. CDR3 sequence reads: CASSLVGSLYEQYF. CDR3 nucleotide sequence: TGTGCCAGCAGTTTAGTCGGCAGCCTCTACGAGCAGTACTTC.

This clonotype occurred many times. This chain connects TRBV6-1 to TRBJ2-7; possibly TRBD1 for D (6 bases). V gave up 3 bases and J gave up 7 bases, with 16 bases separating them. Germline lookup yields CDR1 MNHNS and CDR2 SASEGT. This CDR3 spans 14 amino acids. The CDR3 protein is CASSDRQAVKEQYF. DNA for the CDR3: TGTGCCAGCAGTGACCGACAGGCCGTAAAAGAGCAGTACTTC.

The chain is built from TRBV20-1 and TRBJ2-1; 8 bases map to TRBD2. Germline V CDR1 and CDR2: DFQATT, SNEGSKA (reference sequence). The J segment lost 7 bases and the V segment lost 2 bases, leaving 10 bases of the junction unmatched. The CDR3 is 15 residues long. In DNA, the CDR3 is TGCAGTGCTAGAACACCGGGGGGGACCTCGAATGAGCAGTTCTTC. Translating it yields CSARTPGGTSNEQFF.